One and the same sample provided the 3 T cell receptor beta chains below, sequenced in a study of T cells in Graves' hyperthyroidism and ophthalmopathy. RNA transcripts yielded amplified TCR beta CDR3 regions. The TCR CDR3 first-round RT-PCR relied on the HTBI primer set. TCRdb reanalysed the multiplex PCR reads using MiXCR and keeps one entry per CDR3 protein. The data show about 570,000 distinct CDR3 sequences, more than 45% seen once. The sequenced material came from peripheral blood or thyroid tissue (not recorded which). These receptors were collected from an adult woman with Graves' disease, either hyperthyroidism or ophthalmopathy (not recorded which).

This chain uses TRBV19 with TRBJ2-1; D is ambiguous. Germline values: CDR1 LNHDA, CDR2 SQIVND (reference sequence). The CDR3 sequence is 13 residues long. V was clipped by 3 bases and J by 6 bases, with 9 bases between them. The CDR3 loop reads CASSITELNEQFF. The CDR3 nucleotides read TGTGCCAGTAGTATTACGGAACTCAATGAGCAGTTCTTC.

The chain recombines TRBV24-1 with TRBJ2-7; D is possibly TRBD1 (5 bases). Germline V gives CDR1 KGHDR, CDR2 SFDVKD. CDR3 length: 13 amino acids. Trimming took off 4 bases at V and 3 bases at J, with 9 bases between the two ends. CDR3 sequence reads: CATSDPDSYEQYF. In nucleotides, the CDR3 is TGTGCCACCAGTGACCCTGACAGCTACGAGCAGTACTTC.

This clonotype was seen ten or more times. The chain has TRBV7-8 and TRBJ1-4; D perhaps matches TRBD1 (5 bases). Trimming pared 1 base from V and 7 bases from J, leaving 10 bases between. CDR1 is SGHVS, CDR2 FQNEAQ, per germline. The CDR3 sequence is 14 residues long. The CDR3 DNA reads as TGTGCCAGCAGCTTAGGCAGGGTGGGTGAAAAACTGTTTTTT. It encodes CASSLGRVGEKLFF.